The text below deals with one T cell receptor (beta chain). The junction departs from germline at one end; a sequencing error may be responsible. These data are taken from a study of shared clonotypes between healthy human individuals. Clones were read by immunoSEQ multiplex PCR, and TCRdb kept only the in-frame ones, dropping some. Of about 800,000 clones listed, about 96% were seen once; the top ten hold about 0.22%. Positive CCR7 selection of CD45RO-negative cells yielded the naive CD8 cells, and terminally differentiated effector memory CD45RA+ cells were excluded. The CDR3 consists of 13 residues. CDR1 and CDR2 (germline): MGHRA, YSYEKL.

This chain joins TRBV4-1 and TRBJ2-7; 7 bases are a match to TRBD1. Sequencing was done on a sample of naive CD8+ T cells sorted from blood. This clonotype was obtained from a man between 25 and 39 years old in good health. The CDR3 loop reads CASSLGGSNEQYF. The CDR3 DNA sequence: TGCGCCAGCAGCCTAGGGGGCTCCAACGAGCAGTACTTC.